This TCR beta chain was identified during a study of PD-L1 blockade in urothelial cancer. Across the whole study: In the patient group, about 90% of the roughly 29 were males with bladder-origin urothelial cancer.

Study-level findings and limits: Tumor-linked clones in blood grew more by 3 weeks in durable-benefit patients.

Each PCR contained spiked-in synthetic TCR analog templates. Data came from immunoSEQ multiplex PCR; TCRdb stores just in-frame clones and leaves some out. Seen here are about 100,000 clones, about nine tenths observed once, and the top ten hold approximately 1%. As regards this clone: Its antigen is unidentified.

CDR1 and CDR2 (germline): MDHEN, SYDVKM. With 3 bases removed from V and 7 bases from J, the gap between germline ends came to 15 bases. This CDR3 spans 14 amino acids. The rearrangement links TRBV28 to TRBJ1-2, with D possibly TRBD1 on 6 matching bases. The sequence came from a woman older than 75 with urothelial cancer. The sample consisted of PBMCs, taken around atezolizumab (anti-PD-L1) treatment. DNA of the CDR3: TGTGCCAGCAGTTTGCCGGCAGGGGTGTCTGGCTACACCTTC. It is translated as CASSLPAGVSGYTF.